Listed here is a single TCR beta chain. Its antigen target is currently unknown. Per-base quality was not reported, and no clone a single base away is much larger than it. The donors were a few dozen Caucasian individuals from Russia, aged roughly 6 to 100 years, who were systemically healthy. Each donor gave about 9.2 milliliters of peripheral blood, drawn into EDTA-treated Vacutainer tubes. Ficoll-Paque density-gradient centrifugation was used to isolate PBMCs, with at least 7 million per sample. Total RNA, at least 6 micrograms per sample, was extracted from PBMCs with Trizol reagent. For every donor, an aliquot of PBMCs went through flow cytometry to measure the percentages of naive CD45RAhigh/CD27high T cells. The data derive from a study of blood T cells in healthy people across ages (dated by TCRdb to about 2015). Regarding the study in general: In model experiments, template switching captured about one uniquely barcoded TCR beta cDNA molecule for every two T cells. To track age-related changes in TCR beta repertoire diversity, the study relied on deep sequencing normalized with unique cDNA molecular identifiers. Four age groups were formed from the donors: young (average approximately 15 years), middle-aged (around 40), aged (around 68) and long-lived (more than 75). To avoid experimental bias, donors of different ages were distributed randomly across sequencing lanes. Two additional independent replicas of 1 million unique cDNA reads from the same blood draw were analyzed for two donors (one aged 18 to 29 and one aged 80 or older).

From cysteine to phenylalanine, the CDR3 is 16 amino acids long. This entry keeps only the CDR3 DNA: 48 bases, framed from base 1. Compared with germline, V lacks 2 bases and J lacks 3 bases; bases without a gene match: 6. The germline V gene gives CDR1 as ENHRY and CDR2 as SYGVKD. The full study reports these points: The percentage of naive T cells measured by flow cytometry correlated strongly with observed TCR beta diversity. Compared with the aged group, the long-lived group had more naive CD4+ T cells, fewer expanded clones and increased TCR diversity, a pattern suggesting age selection. Conclusive comparison of naive and antigen-experienced compartments was prevented by the profiling of bulk unsorted PBMCs. Observed TCR beta diversity per million T cells fell roughly linearly with age, and a significant reduction was already apparent by age about 43. Estimates of total diversity from one million sequenced T cells were regarded as lower bounds and underestimates. Donor CMV infection status was unknown, potentially confounding age-related changes in expanded clonotypes.

Libraries were prepared through 5' RACE. Sequencing was carried out with an Illumina HiSeq 2500. A second PCR of about 7 to 12 cycles was run with a J-beta primer mix and a sample-barcoded 5' primer. A template-switch 5' adaptor carrying 12 random nucleotides introduced a unique molecular identifier onto each TCR beta cDNA molecule. Each sample yielded at least 3 million CDR3-containing paired-end reads. All of the RNA was converted into first-strand cDNA using the Mint cDNA synthesis kit, with a TRBC-specific oligonucleotide serving as the primer. Following uracil-DNA glycosylase treatment, a first 18-cycle PCR with universal primers M1SS and BC2_uni_R was performed on all cDNA. In the authors' own workflow: For normalization, 1 million high-quality reads, each with a distinct molecular identifier, were randomly selected from each sample. Instead of being binned into consensus sequences, reads with shared molecular identifiers were discarded. MiTCR, set to a Q25 quality threshold and the strictest error-elimination algorithm, was used for CDR3 identification, clonotype clustering and error correction. A nonparametric unseen species model with Euler transformation was used to estimate lower-bound total TCR beta diversity. The public reads were reanalyzed by TCRdb: fastp trimming at Q25, MiXCR alignment, in-frame beta chains only. Entries that share a CDR3 protein sequence are merged under the most common genes and DNA. The V and J calls shown here were made by TCRdb, not taken from the authors' results. The sample has 1.4 million or so distinct CDR3 sequences on record, roughly 43% of them singletons. The top ten clones comprise more than 4% of the sample.

Sequenced material: blood. The TCR sequence derives from a woman younger than 35 in good health. The chain was built from TRBV10-3 and TRBJ2-3; TRBD2 matches 9 bases in the middle. The sequence in DNA is TGTGCCATCAGTGAGAGGGGTAGCGGGAGTACAGATACGCAGTATTTT. Its coded protein is CAISERGSGSTDTQYF.